The rows below give T cell receptor beta chains drawn from one sample of a study of T cells in Graves' hyperthyroidism and ophthalmopathy. In TCRdb, the multiplex PCR reads were re-called with MiXCR into one record per CDR3 protein. The data hold 20,000 or so distinct CDR3 sequences, with 45% to 55% observed a single time. Sequencing was carried out using blood. The receptors were sampled from a middle-aged woman with Graves' hyperthyroidism that later progressed to Graves' ophthalmopathy. Both conserved end residues are part of each CDR3. The D gene is left open where the match is weak. Part of the rows lack a size; the others show once, few, many or a class for expanded clones.

abundance,d_gene,v_gene,j_gene,CDR3nt,CDR3aa
few,NA,TRBV24-1,TRBJ2-5,TGTGCCACCAGTGATGGCGGTGTCCGGGAGACCCAGTACTTC,CATSDGGVRETQYF
NA,NA,TRBV19,TRBJ1-4,TGTGCCAGTAGCACAGATGCAACTAATGAAAAACTGTTTTTT,CASSTDATNEKLFF
NA,TRBD1,TRBV2,TRBJ1-5,TGTGCCAGCAGTGAAGGCCGCCCAGACAGGGACCGTCAGCCCCAGCATTTT,CASSEGRPDRDRQPQHF
many,TRBD1,TRBV6-1,TRBJ2-7,TGTGCCATCGGACAGGGCCACGAGCAGTACTTC,CAIGQGHEQYF
many,TRBD1,TRBV11-2,TRBJ2-1,TGTGCCAGCAGCGGTGGGACAGGGATAGGGGAGCAGTTCTTC,CASSGGTGIGEQFF
medium-sized,TRBD2,TRBV20-1,TRBJ2-7,TGCAGTGCTAGAGGGCTAGCGGGAGGCAACGAGCAGTACTTC,CSARGLAGGNEQYF
many,NA,TRBV4-1,TRBJ2-2,TGCGCCAGCAGCCAAGATCCAAGGGGACCTCTCCGTGGCACCGGGGAGCTGTTTTTT,CASSQDPRGPLRGTGELFF
NA,TRBD2,TRBV6-1,TRBJ2-5,TGTGCCAGCGGACTAGCGGGTAAAGAGACCCAGTACTTC,CASGLAGKETQYF
NA,NA,TRBV20-1,TRBJ1-2,TGCAGTGCTAGGGACGCGGGAAGGACCTTC,CSARDAGRTF
once,TRBD1,TRBV4-1,TRBJ2-1,TGCGCCAGCAGCCAAGATTTGACAGGGAACTACAATGAGCAGTTCTTC,CASSQDLTGNYNEQFF
NA,NA,TRBV20-1,TRBJ1-5,TGCAGTGCTCCGACCCGGGACCGCATCAATCAGCCCCAGCATTTT,CSAPTRDRINQPQHF
NA,NA,TRBV19,TRBJ2-2,TGTGCCAGTAGTACAAACACCGGGGAGCTGTTTTTT,CASSTNTGELFF
NA,TRBD2,TRBV20-1,TRBJ2-1,TGCAGTGCATCTAGCGGGAGGTTTGAGCAGTTCTTC,CSASSGRFEQFF
many,TRBD2,TRBV19,TRBJ2-3,TGTGCCAGTAGTCCTCAGCCTAGCGGGGTCACAGATACGCAGTATTTT,CASSPQPSGVTDTQYF
many,NA,TRBV18,TRBJ2-5,TGTGCCAGCTCACCACCGAATGGAGAGACCCAGTACTTC,CASSPPNGETQYF
NA,NA,TRBV6-5,TRBJ1-5,TGTGCCAGCAGTTACAGGCAGGCTGGTCAGCCCCAGCATTTT,CASSYRQAGQPQHF
few,TRBD1,TRBV10-3,TRBJ1-6,TGTGCCATCAGTGGAGGGGACAGCTATAATTCACCCCTCCACTTT,CAISGGDSYNSPLHF
NA,TRBD1,TRBV6-1,TRBJ1-6,TGTGCCAGCAGCCGGGACAGGGATTCACCCCTCCACTTT,CASSRDRDSPLHF
NA,TRBD1,TRBV24-1,TRBJ1-5,TGTGCCACCAGTGATTCGGCAGGGGGGAGTTATCAGCCCCAGCATTTT,CATSDSAGGSYQPQHF
many,TRBD1,TRBV12-3/TRBV12-4,TRBJ1-5,TGTGCCAGCAGTTTGGGGACAGGGAGTCGACAGCCCCAGCATTTT,CASSLGTGSRQPQHF
NA,NA,TRBV7-8,TRBJ2-5,TGTGCCAGCAGCTCCGGCGGGGTGGAGACCCAGTACTTC,CASSSGGVETQYF
many,NA,TRBV6-1,TRBJ2-6,TGTGCCAGCAGTCTTGGTACTGGGGCCAACGTCCTGACTTTC,CASSLGTGANVLTF
NA,NA,TRBV24-1,TRBJ2-7,TGTGCCACCAGTGACCAGAGGCGAAAACAGTACTTC,CATSDQRRKQYF
NA,TRBD2,TRBV19,TRBJ2-1,TGTGCCAGTAGTATCAGTCTAGCGGGGGCCATTGGGCAGTTCTTC,CASSISLAGAIGQFF
NA,NA,TRBV29-1,TRBJ2-7,TGCAGCGTTGAGGTGGGTGCCTACGAGCAGTACTTC,CSVEVGAYEQYF
NA,NA,TRBV5-1,TRBJ1-6,TGCGCCAGCAGCTTGGGACGGGGGATTTCACCCCTCCACTTT,CASSLGRGISPLHF
NA,TRBD2,TRBV20-1,TRBJ2-1,TGCAGTCCTCCGGGACTAGCGGGAAAGGGTGAGTTCTTC,CSPPGLAGKGEFF
NA,TRBD2,TRBV19,TRBJ2-5,TGTGCCAGTAAATCTAGCGGGAGGGCCTTTGGAGAGACCCAGTACTTC,CASKSSGRAFGETQYF
NA,NA,TRBV25-1,TRBJ1-4,TGTGCCAGCAGTACCAGCGGTGGAAAACTGTTTTTT,CASSTSGGKLFF
NA,TRBD2,TRBV20-1,TRBJ2-7,TGCAGTGCCCGCGAGACTAGCGGGCGATCCTACGAGCAGTACTTC,CSARETSGRSYEQYF
few,NA,TRBV9,TRBJ2-3,TGTGCCAGCAGCGTAGGGCAGGGCACAGATACGCAGTATTTT,CASSVGQGTDTQYF
NA,NA,TRBV28,TRBJ1-1,TGTGCCAGCAGTCTCCAGCCGGGGGCGTCCACTGAAGCTTTCTTT,CASSLQPGASTEAFF
many,NA,TRBV23-1,TRBJ2-7,TGCGCCTTTCGAGGAACCTACGAGCAGTACTTC,CAFRGTYEQYF
NA,NA,TRBV10-3,TRBJ2-7,TGTGCCATCAGGAGTTGGAACCTGGGTGACGAGCAGTACTTC,CAIRSWNLGDEQYF
once,TRBD2,TRBV7-9,TRBJ2-3,TGTGCCAGCAGCCTAACAAGGACTAGCAGGAGCCGCACAGATACGCAGTATTTT,CASSLTRTSRSRTDTQYF
NA,TRBD2,TRBV19,TRBJ2-3,TGTGCCAGTCAAACTAGCGGGAGTTTTATCAGCACAGATACGCAGTATTTT,CASQTSGSFISTDTQYF
NA,NA,TRBV24-1,TRBJ2-1,TGTGCCACCAGTAATAGACAGAGCTCCTACAATGAGCAGTTCTTC,CATSNRQSSYNEQFF
NA,NA,TRBV9,TRBJ2-3,TGTGCCAGCAGCACCGGACCTGCGGATACGCAGTATTTT,CASSTGPADTQYF
NA,TRBD2,TRBV4-1,TRBJ2-1,TGCGCCAGCAGCCAAGCGCTAGCGGACAATGAGCAGTTCTTC,CASSQALADNEQFF
NA,TRBD1,TRBV4-1,TRBJ2-1,TGCGCCAGCAGCCAAGCCCCCGGGACAGGGGCGGGTGAGCAGTTCTTC,CASSQAPGTGAGEQFF
many,TRBD2,TRBV5-1,TRBJ2-2,TGCGCCAGCAGCGCGAGGACTAGCGGGAGGGCTCACACCGGGGAGCTGTTTTTT,CASSARTSGRAHTGELFF
NA,NA,TRBV2,TRBJ2-7,TGTGCCAGCAGTGAATTGAGGCAGGGGCAAGAGCAGTACTTC,CASSELRQGQEQYF
NA,TRBD2,TRBV7-2,TRBJ2-7,TGTGCCAGCAGCATCGCCGGGACTAGCGGGACCCCACTCTACGAGCAGTACTTC,CASSIAGTSGTPLYEQYF
NA,TRBD2,TRBV20-1,TRBJ2-3,TGCAGTGCTTTGGGACTAGCTTTGGGGCGTACGCAGTATTTT,CSALGLALGRTQYF
NA,TRBD1,TRBV19,TRBJ1-6,TGTGCCAGTAGCAACCCGGGACAGGACAATTCACCCCTCCACTTT,CASSNPGQDNSPLHF
NA,NA,TRBV7-8,TRBJ2-2,TGTGCCAGCAGCTTAGCTGGTAGCGGGAACACCGGGGAGCTGTTTTTT,CASSLAGSGNTGELFF
NA,TRBD2,TRBV20-1,TRBJ2-1,TGCGGCATTGCCAGGGAGCGACTAGCGGGAGTGAATGAGCAGTTCTTC,CGIARERLAGVNEQFF
NA,TRBD2,TRBV20-1,TRBJ2-7,TGCAGTGCTCAAGCGGGAGTAGCGAGCGAGCAGTACTTC,CSAQAGVASEQYF
NA,TRBD1,TRBV28,TRBJ2-7,TGTGCCAGCGCACAGCGACAGGGACAACTACCGTACTTC,CASAQRQGQLPYF
many,NA,TRBV9,TRBJ2-5,TGTGCCAGCAGCTATCCGGGAGACCCCGGGACTGCACGAGAGACCCAGTACTTC,CASSYPGDPGTARETQYF
NA,TRBD1,TRBV12-3/TRBV12-4,TRBJ1-4,TGTGCCAGCAGAAAGAGTTGGGGACAGAGATCCTTGGGGGAAAAACTGTTTTTT,CASRKSWGQRSLGEKLFF